The TCR beta chain under discussion was sequenced for a study of blood T cells in healthy people across ages. Looking at the study overall: About one barcoded TCR beta cDNA was captured per two T cells. Study outcomes and limitations: There were more naive CD4+ cells and higher diversity in long-lived donors than in aged donors. Estimates of diversity drawn from one million T cells were considered underestimates.

A remark on this clonotype: What it binds is not known.

This CDR3 has 18 amino acids. Germline CDR1 and CDR2: SGHTA and FQGNSA. The V gene end was trimmed by 0 bases and the J gene end by 9 bases; junction bases not matched to a gene: 14. A second PCR of 7 to 11 cycles used a sample-barcoded 5' primer and a J-beta primer mix. TCRdb recomputed calls from the 5' RACE reads with MiXCR, one row per CDR3 protein. The sample has 780,000 or so distinct CDR3 sequences; approximately 55% are singletons. The origin of this receptor is a man at least 80 years old in good health. The sample consisted of blood. The chain is built from TRBV7-2 and TRBJ2-1, with 10 bases identical to TRBD2. CDR3 region: CASSLAPRGSGRSGEQFF. DNA of the CDR3: TGTGCCAGCAGCTTAGCCCCCCGGGGTAGCGGGAGGTCAGGTGAGCAGTTCTTC.